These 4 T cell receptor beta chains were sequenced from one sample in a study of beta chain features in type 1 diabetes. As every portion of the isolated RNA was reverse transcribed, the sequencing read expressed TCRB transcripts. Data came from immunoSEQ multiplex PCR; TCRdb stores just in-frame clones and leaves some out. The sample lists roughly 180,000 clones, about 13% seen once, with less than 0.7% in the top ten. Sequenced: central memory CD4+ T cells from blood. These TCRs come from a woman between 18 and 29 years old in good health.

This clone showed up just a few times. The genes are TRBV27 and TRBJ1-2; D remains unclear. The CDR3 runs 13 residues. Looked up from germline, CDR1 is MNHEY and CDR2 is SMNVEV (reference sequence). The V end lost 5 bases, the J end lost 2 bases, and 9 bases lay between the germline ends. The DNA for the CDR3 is TGTGCCAGCAGTCCCCAGGTGAACTATGGCTACACCTTC. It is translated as CASSPQVNYGYTF.

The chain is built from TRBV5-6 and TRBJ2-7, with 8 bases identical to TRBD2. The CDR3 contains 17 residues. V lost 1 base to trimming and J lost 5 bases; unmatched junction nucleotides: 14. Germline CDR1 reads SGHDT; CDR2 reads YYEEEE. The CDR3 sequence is CASSLLQAGVRRDEQYF. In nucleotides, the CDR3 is TGTGCCAGCAGCTTGCTTCAAGCGGGAGTGCGGAGGGACGAGCAGTACTTC.

Here the CDR3 DNA reads TGTGCCAGCAGCAAGGGGCCCTACGAGCAGTACTTC. It specifies CASSKGPYEQYF. V is TRBV6-6 and J is TRBJ2-7; tentative D call: TRBD1 (5 bases). CDR1 MNHNY and CDR2 SVGAGI come from the germline V gene (reference sequence). V lost 6 bases to trimming and J lost 2 bases, with 8 bases between them. This CDR3 has 12 residues.

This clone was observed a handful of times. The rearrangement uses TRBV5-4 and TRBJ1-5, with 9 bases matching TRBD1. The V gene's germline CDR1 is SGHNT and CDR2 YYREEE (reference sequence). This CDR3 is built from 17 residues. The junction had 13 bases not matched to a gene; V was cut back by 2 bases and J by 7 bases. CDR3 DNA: TGTGCCAGCAGCTTCGGGGCATTACAGGGGGCAGGACAGCCCCAGCATTTT. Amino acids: CASSFGALQGAGQPQHF.